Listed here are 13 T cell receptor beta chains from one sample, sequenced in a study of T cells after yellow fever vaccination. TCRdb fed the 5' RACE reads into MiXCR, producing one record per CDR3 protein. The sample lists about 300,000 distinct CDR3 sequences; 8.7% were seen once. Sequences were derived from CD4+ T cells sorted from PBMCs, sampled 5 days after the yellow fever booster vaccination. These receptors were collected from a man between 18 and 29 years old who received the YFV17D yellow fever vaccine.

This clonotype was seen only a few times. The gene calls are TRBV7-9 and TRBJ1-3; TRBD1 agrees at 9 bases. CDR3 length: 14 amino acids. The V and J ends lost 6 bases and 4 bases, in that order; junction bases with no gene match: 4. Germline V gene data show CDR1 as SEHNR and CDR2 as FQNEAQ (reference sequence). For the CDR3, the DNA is TGTGCCAGCAGTAGGACAGGGGAAGGAAACACCATATATTTT. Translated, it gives CASSRTGEGNTIYF.

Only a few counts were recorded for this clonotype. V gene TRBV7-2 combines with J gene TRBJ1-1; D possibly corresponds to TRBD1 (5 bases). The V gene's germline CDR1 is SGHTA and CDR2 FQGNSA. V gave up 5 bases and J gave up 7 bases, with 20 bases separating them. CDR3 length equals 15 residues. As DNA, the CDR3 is TGTGCCAGCAGCACCCGCGGGGGGGGGACTATTGAAGCTTTCTTT. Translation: CASSTRGGGTIEAFF.

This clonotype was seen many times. CDR3 loop: CASSLIPPLSTGMGNSPLHF. The CDR3, as DNA: TGTGCCAGCAGTTTAATTCCCCCCCTTAGCACGGGGATGGGGAATTCACCCCTCCACTTT. The chain links TRBV28 to TRBJ1-6, with D hard to call. V was cut by 2 bases and J by 7 bases, with 27 bases left in between. There are 20 residues in the CDR3. Germline V gives CDR1 MDHEN, CDR2 SYDVKM.

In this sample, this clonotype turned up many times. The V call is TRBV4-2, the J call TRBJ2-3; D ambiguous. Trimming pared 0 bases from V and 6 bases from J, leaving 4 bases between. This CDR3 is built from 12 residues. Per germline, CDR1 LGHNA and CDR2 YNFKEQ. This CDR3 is CASSQEYDTQYF. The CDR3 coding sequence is TGTGCCAGCAGCCAAGAGTATGATACGCAGTATTTT.

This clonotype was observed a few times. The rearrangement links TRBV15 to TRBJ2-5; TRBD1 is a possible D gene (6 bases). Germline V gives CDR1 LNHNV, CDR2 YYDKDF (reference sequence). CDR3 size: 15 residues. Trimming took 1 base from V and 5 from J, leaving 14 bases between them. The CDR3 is CATSRGRQDLETQYF. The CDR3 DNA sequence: TGTGCCACCAGCAGAGGCAGACAGGATCTCGAGACCCAGTACTTC. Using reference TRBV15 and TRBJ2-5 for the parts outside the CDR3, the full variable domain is DAMVIQNPRYQVTQFGKPVTLSCSQTLNHNVMYWYQQKSSQAPKLLFHYYDKDFNNEADTPDNFQSRRPNTSFCFLDIRSPGLGDTAMYLCATSRGRQDLETQYFGPGTRLLVL.

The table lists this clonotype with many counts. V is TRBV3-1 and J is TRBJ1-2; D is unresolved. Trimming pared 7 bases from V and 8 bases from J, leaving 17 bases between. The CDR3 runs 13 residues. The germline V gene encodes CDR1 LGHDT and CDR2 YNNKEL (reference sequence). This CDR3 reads CASTLLGTEGYTF. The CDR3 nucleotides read TGTGCCAGCACTCTGCTAGGCACCGAGGGCTACACCTTC.

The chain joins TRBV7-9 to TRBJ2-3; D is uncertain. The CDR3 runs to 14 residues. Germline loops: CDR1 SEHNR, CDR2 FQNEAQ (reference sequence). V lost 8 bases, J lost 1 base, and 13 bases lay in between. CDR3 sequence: CASEIRGGTDTQYF. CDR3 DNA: TGTGCCAGCGAGATACGTGGGGGCACAGATACGCAGTATTTT.

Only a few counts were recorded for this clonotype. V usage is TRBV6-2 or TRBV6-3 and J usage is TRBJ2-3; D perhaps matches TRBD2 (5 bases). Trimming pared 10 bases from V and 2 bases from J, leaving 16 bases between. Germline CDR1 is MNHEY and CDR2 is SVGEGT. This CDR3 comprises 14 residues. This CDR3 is CATRVPGNTDTQYF. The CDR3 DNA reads TGTGCCACTCGGGTACCGGGGAACACAGATACGCAGTATTTT.

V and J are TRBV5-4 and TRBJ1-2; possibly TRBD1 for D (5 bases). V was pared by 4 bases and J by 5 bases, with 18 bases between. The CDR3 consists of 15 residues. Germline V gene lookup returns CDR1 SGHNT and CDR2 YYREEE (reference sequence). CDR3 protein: CASSAQTAGEYGYTF. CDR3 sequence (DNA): TGTGCCAGCAGCGCCCAGACAGCGGGCGAGTATGGCTACACCTTC.

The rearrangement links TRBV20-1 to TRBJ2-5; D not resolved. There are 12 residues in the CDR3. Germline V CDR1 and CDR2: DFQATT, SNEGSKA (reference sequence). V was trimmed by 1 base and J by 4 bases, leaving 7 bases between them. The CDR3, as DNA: TGCAGTGCTAGAGGGTTGGGAGAGACCCAGTACTTC. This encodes CSARGLGETQYF.

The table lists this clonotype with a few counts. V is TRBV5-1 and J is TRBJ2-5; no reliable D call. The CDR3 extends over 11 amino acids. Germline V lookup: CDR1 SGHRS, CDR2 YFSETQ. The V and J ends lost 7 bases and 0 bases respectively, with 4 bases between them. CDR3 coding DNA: TGCGCCAGCGGCGACCAAGAGACCCAGTACTTC. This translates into CASGDQETQYF. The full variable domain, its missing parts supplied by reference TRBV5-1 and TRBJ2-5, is KAGVTQTPRYLIKTRGQQVTLSCSPISGHRSVSWYQQTPGQGLQFLFEYFSETQRNKGNFPGRFSGRQFSNSRSEMNVSTLELGDSALYLCASGDQETQYFGPGTRLLVL.

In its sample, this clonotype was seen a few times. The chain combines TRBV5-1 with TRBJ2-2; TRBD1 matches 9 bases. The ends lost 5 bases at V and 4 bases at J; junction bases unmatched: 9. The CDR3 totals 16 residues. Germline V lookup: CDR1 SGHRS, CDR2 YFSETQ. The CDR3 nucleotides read TGCGCCAGCAGTCTAAGGGGACAGGGACTCACCGGGGAGCTGTTTTTT. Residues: CASSLRGQGLTGELFF.

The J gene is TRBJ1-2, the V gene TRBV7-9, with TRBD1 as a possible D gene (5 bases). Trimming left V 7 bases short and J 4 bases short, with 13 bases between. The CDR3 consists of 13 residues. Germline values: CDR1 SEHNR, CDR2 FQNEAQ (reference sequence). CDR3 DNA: TGTGCCAGCATCGACAGCCGAGGCTATGGCTACACCTTC. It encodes CASIDSRGYGYTF.